This T cell receptor (beta chain) was profiled in a study of shared clonotypes between healthy human individuals. General study points: Despite large depth, sorted-subset datasets appeared incompletely sequenced. As a rule, naive subsets had a larger estimated richness than memory subsets.

Generated by immunoSEQ multiplex PCR, the TCRdb table keeps only in-frame clones and is missing some. The sample carries roughly 520,000 clones, around 96% recorded once. Memory CD4+ cells were the fraction left after CD45RA+ naive selection. As regards this clone: The antigen is undetermined.

The CDR3 totals 14 residues. Trimming left V 3 bases short and J 5 bases short, with 14 bases between. Germline loops: CDR1 MDHEN, CDR2 SYDVKM. The chain links TRBV28 to TRBJ2-7; perhaps TRBD1 as D (6 bases). The sample comprised naive CD4+ T cells sorted from blood. Subset indicated: CD45RA+ positively selected. The TCR originated in a woman in her 30s in good health. CDR3 sequence (DNA): TGTGCCAGCAGTTTTGGGACAAATATCCACGAGCAGTACTTC. Translation: CASSFGTNIHEQYF.